These 12 T cell receptor beta chains originate from one sample sequenced in a study of blood T cell repertoires in COVID-19 (TCRdb year 2020). The library was produced with the immunoSEQ multiplex PCR assay. TCRdb holds this immuneACCESS table with in-frame rearrangements only. Some clones are missing; in checked studies, unresolved V genes explain under half, and the rest has no known cause. This sample gives 240,000 or so clones in total; 70% to 90% of them show up just once. The ten largest clones add up to around 0.85% of the sample. Sequenced: PBMCs or T cells enriched from blood (not recorded which). The source of these receptors is a man in his fifties or sixties who had been exposed to COVID-19.

This chain joins TRBV5-1 and TRBJ1-1, with D tentatively TRBD1 (6 bases). This CDR3 is 17 amino acids long. From germline, CDR1 is SGHRS and CDR2 YFSETQ. Deletions cut 1 base from V and 0 bases from J, with 16 bases between. The CDR3 DNA reads as TGCGCCAGCAGCTTGATTTTCACAGGGAATATGAACACTGAAGCTTTCTTT. Amino acid sequence: CASSLIFTGNMNTEAFF.

The chain is built from TRBV6-5 and TRBJ1-2; tentative D call: TRBD1 (6 bases). The CDR3 covers 15 residues. V lost 5 bases and J 4 bases, leaving 17 bases between the germline ends. The germline CDR1 and CDR2 sequences are MNHEY and SVGAGI. The CDR3 bases are TGTGCCAGCAGTCCCTACCTCGTGGGGGCCTATGGCTACACCTTC. It is translated as CASSPYLVGAYGYTF.

The chain employs TRBV5-1 and TRBJ1-1, with 9 bases identical to TRBD1. The ends lost 3 bases at V and 0 bases at J; junction bases unmatched: 9. This CDR3 spans 17 amino acids. Germline lookup yields CDR1 SGHRS and CDR2 YFSETQ. The CDR3 spells CASSSSRDRVMNTEAFF. CDR3 coding DNA: TGCGCCAGCAGCTCTTCCCGGGACAGGGTAATGAACACTGAAGCTTTCTTT.

This chain joins TRBV3-1 (or the pseudogene TRBV3-2) and TRBJ2-7; tentative D call: TRBD1 (6 bases). There are 15 residues in the CDR3. CDR1 LGHDT and CDR2 YNNKEL come from the germline V gene (reference sequence). The germline V and J ends were trimmed by 4 bases and 3 bases, with 16 bases remaining between them. The CDR3 DNA sequence: TGTGCCAGCAGCCGAGGGGGTGGGAAATTCTACGAGCAGTACTTC. Amino acid sequence: CASSRGGGKFYEQYF.

This clone occurred once. The CDR3 is CASNHRGDTEAFF. Here the CDR3 DNA reads TGTGCCAGTAATCACAGGGGTGACACTGAAGCTTTCTTT. The rearrangement links TRBV19 to TRBJ1-1; 7 bases fit TRBD1. The length of the CDR3 is 13 residues. CDR1 and CDR2 (germline): LNHDA, SQIVND (reference sequence). After removal of 7 bases from V and 3 bases from J, the junction contained 5 bases not matched to a gene. Variable domain in full (rest from reference TRBV19 and TRBJ1-1): DGGITQSPKYLFRKEGQNVTLSCEQNLNHDAMYWYRQDPGQGLRLIYYSQIVNDFQKGDIAEGYSVSREKKESFPLTVTSAQKNPTAFYLCASNHRGDTEAFFGQGTRLTVV.

V usage is TRBV27 and J usage is TRBJ1-1; 10 nucleotides agree with TRBD1. The CDR3 sequence is 16 residues long. Germline assignment: CDR1 MNHEY and CDR2 SMNVEV (reference sequence). V shed 2 bases, J shed 4 bases, and the junction held 7 bases outside the gene matches. The CDR3 DNA reads TGTGCCAGCAGTTTAAGACAGGGGGCGAGAGGCACTGAAGCTTTCTTT. Protein: CASSLRQGARGTEAFF.

The CDR3 sequence: CASSTGLAGFTDTQYF. DNA for the CDR3: TGTGCCAGCAGCACCGGACTAGCGGGGTTCACAGATACGCAGTATTTT. The chain is built from TRBV7-2 and TRBJ2-3, with 12 bases fitting TRBD2. With 5 bases clipped from V and 2 bases from J, the junction kept 5 bases outside the gene matches. Germline V CDR1 and CDR2: SGHTA, FQGNSA. CDR3 length: 16 residues.

The chain combines TRBV28 with TRBJ1-1, with D perhaps TRBD1 (5 bases). V was trimmed by 7 bases and J by 0 bases, leaving 9 bases between them. The length of the CDR3 is 13 residues. CDR1 and CDR2 from the germline V gene are MDHEN and SYDVKM. The CDR3 DNA reads as TGTGCCAGCATAGGGGCCTTGAACACTGAAGCTTTCTTT. Translation: CASIGALNTEAFF. The full variable domain, with the rest looked up from reference TRBV28 and TRBJ1-1, is DVKVTQSSRYLVKRTGEKVFLECVQDMDHENMFWYRQDPGLGLRLIYFSYDVKMKEKGDIPEGYSVSREKKERFSLILESASTNQTSMYLCASIGALNTEAFFGQGTRLTVV.

This clone was seen only once. The chain links TRBV10-3 to TRBJ1-1; 8 nucleotides match TRBD1. The CDR3 loop spans 15 amino acids. Per germline, CDR1 ENHRY and CDR2 SYGVKD. V lost 9 bases to trimming and J lost 0 bases; unmatched junction nucleotides: 9. The CDR3 sequence: CAMSRQGIMNTEAFF. CDR3 coding DNA: TGTGCCATGAGTCGACAGGGGATTATGAACACTGAAGCTTTCTTT.

This clone showed up just a few times. The chain has TRBV5-1 and TRBJ1-3; D might be TRBD1 (6 bases). The germline CDR1 and CDR2 sequences are SGHRS and YFSETQ. V lost 0 bases and J 2 bases, leaving 15 bases between the germline ends. The CDR3 is 17 amino acids. This chain's CDR3 is CASSLDYRESTGNTIYF. The DNA of the CDR3 is TGCGCCAGCAGCTTGGATTACAGGGAGTCCACTGGAAACACCATATATTTT.

CDR3 coding DNA: TGTGCCAGCAGCTCATTCACAGGGGACTATAATTCACCCCTCCACTTT. Its translation is CASSSFTGDYNSPLHF. The rearrangement links TRBV5-8 to TRBJ1-6; the match to TRBD1 covers 7 bases. V trimming: 3 bases; J trimming: 3 bases; junction bases outside the gene matches: 6. Germline CDR1 and CDR2: SGHTS and YDEGEE. The CDR3 loop spans 16 amino acids.

This chain uses TRBV29-1 with TRBJ2-5, with TRBD1 matching over 9 bases. Germline V gene sequence: CDR1 SQVTM, CDR2 ANQGSEA. The V and J ends lost 4 bases and 5 bases, in that order; junction bases with no gene match: 5. The CDR3 sequence is 13 residues long. This CDR3 is CSVVDRGGETQYF. For the CDR3, the DNA is TGCAGCGTTGTGGACAGGGGCGGGGAGACCCAGTACTTC.